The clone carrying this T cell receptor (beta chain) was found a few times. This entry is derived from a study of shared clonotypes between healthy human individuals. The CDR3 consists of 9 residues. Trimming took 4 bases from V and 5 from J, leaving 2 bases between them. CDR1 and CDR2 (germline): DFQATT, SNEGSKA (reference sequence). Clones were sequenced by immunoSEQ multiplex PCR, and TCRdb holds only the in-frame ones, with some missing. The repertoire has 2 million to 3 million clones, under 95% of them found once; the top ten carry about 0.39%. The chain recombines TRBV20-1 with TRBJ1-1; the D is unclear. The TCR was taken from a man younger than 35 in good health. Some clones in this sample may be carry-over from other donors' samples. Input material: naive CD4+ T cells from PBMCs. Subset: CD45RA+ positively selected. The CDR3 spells CSATTEAFF. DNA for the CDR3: TGCAGTGCTACGACTGAAGCTTTCTTT.